The following is a T cell receptor (beta chain) sequence with its context. The antigen is undetermined. The sample comes from a study of breast tumors, draining lymph nodes, adjacent tissues. Points from the study as a whole: Tumor repertoires ranked between lymph nodes and nontumor tissue in diversity, with V and J gene preferences. Data fit most tumor T cells coming from lymph node, expanding in tumor.

TCRdb reprocessed the multiplex PCR reads via MiXCR and lists one record per CDR3 protein. The sample has around 13,000 distinct CDR3 sequences, 55% to 75% seen once. Input material: tumor-adjacent breast tissue. The receptor was derived from a female donor with breast cancer. Some clones in this sample may be carry-over from other donors' samples.

The DNA of the CDR3 is TGTGCCAGTTTGACGGGCGCTAGCGGGAGGGCCCTCCGGGAGACCCAGTACTTC. Its protein is CASLTGASGRALRETQYF. The chain couples TRBV11-2 to TRBJ2-5, with 12 nucleotides matching TRBD2. Per the germline V gene, CDR1 is SGHAT and CDR2 is FQNNGV. V was clipped by 9 bases and J by 5 bases; unmatched bases: 19. The CDR3 is 18 amino acids.